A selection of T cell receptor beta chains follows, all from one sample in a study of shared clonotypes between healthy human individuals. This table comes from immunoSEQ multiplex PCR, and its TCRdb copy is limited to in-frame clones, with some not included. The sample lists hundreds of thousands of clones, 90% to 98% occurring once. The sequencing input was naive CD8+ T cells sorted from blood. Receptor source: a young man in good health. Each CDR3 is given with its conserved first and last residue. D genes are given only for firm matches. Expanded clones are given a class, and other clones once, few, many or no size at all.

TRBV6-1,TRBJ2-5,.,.,CASSEKRSQETQYF,TGTGCCAGCAGTGAAAAACGGTCACAAGAGACCCAGTACTTC
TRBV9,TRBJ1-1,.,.,CASSPVQAEAFF,TGTGCCAGCAGCCCCGTGCAGGCAGAAGCTTTCTTT
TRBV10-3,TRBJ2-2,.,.,CAIKPGANTGELFF,TGTGCCATCAAACCAGGGGCGAACACCGGGGAGCTGTTTTTT
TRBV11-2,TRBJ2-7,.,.,CASSFGTEIYEQYF,TGTGCCAGCAGCTTCGGGACGGAGATCTACGAGCAGTACTTC
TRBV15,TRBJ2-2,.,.,CATSRDRTGELFF,TGTGCCACCAGCAGAGACCGGACCGGGGAGCTGTTTTTT
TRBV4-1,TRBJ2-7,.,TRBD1,CASSLNPGQGYYEQYF,TGCGCCAGCAGCCTGAATCCGGGACAGGGATACTACGAGCAGTACTTC
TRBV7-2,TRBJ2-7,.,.,CASSLLAASYEQYF,TGTGCCAGCAGCTTATTAGCGGCCTCCTACGAGCAGTACTTC
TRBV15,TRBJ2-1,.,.,CATSREGGEQFF,TGTGCCACCAGCAGAGAAGGAGGTGAGCAGTTCTTC
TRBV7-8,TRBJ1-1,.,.,CASSLPGLNTEAFF,TGTGCCAGCAGCTTACCAGGGCTGAACACTGAAGCTTTCTTT
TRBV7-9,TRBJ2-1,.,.,CASSPDGSSGRRFF,TGTGCCAGCAGCCCGGACGGTAGTTCGGGTCGTCGGTTCTTC
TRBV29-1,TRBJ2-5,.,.,CSVVWTEHRQETQYF,TGCAGCGTTGTTTGGACAGAGCATCGCCAAGAGACCCAGTACTTC
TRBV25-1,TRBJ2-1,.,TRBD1,CASSEQGAFEQFF,TGTGCCAGCAGTGAACAGGGGGCATTTGAGCAGTTCTTC
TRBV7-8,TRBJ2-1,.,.,CATTARPGVDLFNEQFF,TGTGCCACAACAGCCAGGCCGGGGGTGGACTTATTCAATGAGCAGTTCTTC
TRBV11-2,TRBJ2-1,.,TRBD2,CASSRIAGGPSLANEQFF,TGTGCCAGCAGCCGAATAGCGGGAGGGCCGAGTCTTGCCAATGAGCAGTTCTTC
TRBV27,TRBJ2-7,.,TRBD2,CASSPLGGSSYEQYF,TGTGCCAGCAGTCCTCTAGGCGGGAGCTCCTACGAGCAGTACTTC
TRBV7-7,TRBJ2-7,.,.,CASSLGPRGYEQYF,TGTGCTAGCAGCTTAGGACCCCGCGGCTACGAGCAGTACTTC
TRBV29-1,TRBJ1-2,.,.,CSTDGVYGYTF,TGCAGCACGGACGGAGTCTATGGCTACACCTTC
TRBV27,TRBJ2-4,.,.,CASSARVAKNIQYF,TGTGCCAGCAGTGCCAGGGTAGCCAAAAACATTCAGTACTTC
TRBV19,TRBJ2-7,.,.,CASSRRTRGDEQYF,TGTGCCAGTAGTAGAAGGACAAGGGGGGACGAGCAGTACTTC
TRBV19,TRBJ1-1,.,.,CASSIGPNTEAFF,TGTGCCAGTAGTATCGGTCCGAACACTGAAGCTTTCTTT
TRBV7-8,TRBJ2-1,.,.,CASSLLVNEQFF,TGTGCCAGCAGCTTGCTGGTCAATGAGCAGTTCTTC
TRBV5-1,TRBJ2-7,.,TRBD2,CASSLPKREGSREQYF,TGCGCCAGCAGCTTGCCCAAGCGGGAGGGCTCTCGGGAGCAGTACTTC
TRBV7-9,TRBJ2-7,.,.,CASSPERGYEQYF,TGTGCCAGCAGCCCAGAAAGAGGCTACGAGCAGTACTTC
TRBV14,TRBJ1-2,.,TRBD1,CASSPWTGDGYTF,TGTGCCAGCAGCCCGTGGACAGGGGATGGCTACACCTTC
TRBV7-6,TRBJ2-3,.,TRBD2,CASSPGGRTDTQYF,TGTGCCAGCAGCCCGGGGGGACGCACAGATACGCAGTATTTT
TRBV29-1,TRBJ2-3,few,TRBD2,CSVVGLAGRTDTQYF,TGCAGCGTTGTGGGACTAGCGGGAAGGACAGATACGCAGTATTTT
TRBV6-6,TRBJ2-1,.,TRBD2,CASSYSWEGHNEQFF,TGTGCCAGCAGTTACTCGTGGGAGGGCCACAATGAGCAGTTCTTC
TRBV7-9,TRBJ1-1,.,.,CASSLVNTEAFF,TGTGCCAGCAGCTTGGTGAACACTGAAGCTTTCTTT